A single sample gave rise to the 30 T cell receptor beta chains below, sequenced in a study of blood T cell repertoires in COVID-19 (dated by TCRdb to about 2020). The library relied on the immunoSEQ multiplex PCR assay. The immuneACCESS repertoire file appears here via TCRdb, limited to in-frame rearrangements. These files lack a portion of the clones; in checked studies, under half of the deficit traces to unresolved V genes, and the cause of the others is not known. This sample gives 300,000 to 450,000 clones in total; around 87% of them show up just once. The ten largest clonotypes hold 1% to 1.5% of the sample. The material sequenced was PBMCs or T cells enriched from blood (not recorded which). The receptors were sampled from a man aged 30 to 39 who had recovered from COVID-19.

The chain is built from TRBV10-3 and TRBJ2-7; perhaps TRBD1 as D (5 bases). Between the trimmed V and J ends, which lost 6 bases and 2 bases, there was a span of 14 bases. The CDR3 runs to 14 residues. From germline, CDR1 is ENHRY and CDR2 SYGVKD. Written as DNA, the CDR3 is TGTGCCATCAGCTGGGGCACGGAACCCTACGAGCAGTACTTC. Its protein product is CAISWGTEPYEQYF.

The chain joins TRBV30 to TRBJ1-5; D is possibly TRBD1 (6 bases). Germline values: CDR1 GTSNPN, CDR2 SVGIG (reference sequence). This CDR3 region has 15 residues. Trimming stripped 1 base from V and 5 bases from J, with 15 bases between. DNA for the CDR3: TGTGCCTGGAGTGGCCAGGGGTCAAGAGATCAGCCCCAGCATTTT. It encodes CAWSGQGSRDQPQHF. The whole variable domain, remainder taken from reference TRBV30 and TRBJ1-5, is SQTIHQWPATLVQPVGSPLSLECTVEGTSNPNLYWYRQAAGRGLQLLFYSVGIGQISSEVPQNLSASRPQDRQFILSSKKLLLSDSGFYLCAWSGQGSRDQPQHFGDGTRLSIL.

V usage is TRBV3-1 (or the pseudogene TRBV3-2) and J usage is TRBJ2-3; 14 bases line up with TRBD2. The CDR3 is made up of 16 amino acids. Trimming took 1 base from V and 7 from J; bases not matched to a gene: 4. The germline V gene has CDR1 LGHDT and CDR2 YNNKEL (reference sequence). The CDR3 region has the DNA TGTGCCAGCAGCCAAGGGACTAGCGGGGGGTTTAATACGCAGTATTTT. Encoded protein: CASSQGTSGGFNTQYF.

This chain links TRBV27 with TRBJ1-2; perhaps TRBD1 as D (5 bases). V lost 6 bases to trimming and J lost 4 bases, with 15 bases between them. From germline, CDR1 is MNHEY and CDR2 SMNVEV (reference sequence). The CDR3 totals 14 residues. DNA of the CDR3: TGTGCCAGCAGGGCCTCGACAGCCCTCTATGGCTACACCTTC. Protein product: CASRASTALYGYTF.

The V call is TRBV5-4, the J call TRBJ2-2; D gene ambiguous. The germline CDR1 and CDR2 sequences are SGHNT and YYREEE (reference sequence). The ends were cut back, 2 bases at V and 6 bases at J, with 8 bases in the middle. The CDR3 is 13 amino acids. The CDR3: CASSLTESGELFF. The CDR3 bases are TGTGCCAGCAGCTTAACAGAGTCCGGGGAGCTGTTTTTT.

CDR3 sequence (DNA): TGTGCCATCAGTCCAACGGGACAGCTTAACTCTGGAAACACCATATATTTT. This codes for CAISPTGQLNSGNTIYF. V is TRBV10-3 and J is TRBJ1-3; 7 bases fit TRBD1. Losses at the gene ends were 5 bases for V and 0 bases for J; bases not matched to a gene: 10. The CDR3 runs 17 residues. CDR1 and CDR2 from the germline V gene are ENHRY and SYGVKD.

The rearrangement links TRBV4-1 to TRBJ1-2, with 7 bases matching TRBD1. Germline CDR1 reads MGHRA; CDR2 reads YSYEKL. The CDR3 spans 14 residues. With 4 bases clipped from V and 8 bases from J, the junction kept 10 bases outside the gene matches. In nucleotides, the CDR3 is TGCGCCAGCAGCCCAACCGACAGGGCAAGAGGCTACACCTTC. This codes for CASSPTDRARGYTF.

V and J are TRBV4-1 and TRBJ1-5, with D possibly being TRBD1 (5 bases). CDR3 length: 15 amino acids. From germline, CDR1 is MGHRA and CDR2 YSYEKL. V lost 1 base and J 6 bases, leaving 13 bases between the germline ends. The CDR3 region is CASSQGTHSSQPQHF. Here the CDR3 DNA reads TGCGCCAGCAGCCAAGGGACACATAGTAGTCAGCCCCAGCATTTT.

In its sample, this clone was seen a few times. The CDR3, as DNA: TGTGCCAGCAGTGACAGGGACAATGAGCAGTTCTTC. Amino acids: CASSDRDNEQFF. The chain uses TRBV7-9 and TRBJ2-1; 7 bases agree with TRBD1. This CDR3 is 12 amino acids long. Germline V lookup: CDR1 SEHNR, CDR2 FQNEAQ (reference sequence). V was clipped by 6 bases and J by 5 bases; unmatched bases: 1.

The V call is TRBV27, the J call TRBJ1-6; D remains ambiguous. Germline V lookup: CDR1 MNHEY, CDR2 SMNVEV (reference sequence). V was clipped by 5 bases and J by 9 bases, with 23 bases between them. This CDR3 has 17 residues. Here the CDR3 DNA reads TGTGCCAGCAGTCCGAATCGACGGGTAGGATCGGTTTCACCCCTCCACTTT. Translation gives CASSPNRRVGSVSPLHF.

This chain connects TRBV14 to TRBJ1-1, with D possibly TRBD1 on 6 matching bases. This CDR3 spans 17 amino acids. Germline V gene lookup returns CDR1 SGHDN and CDR2 FVKESK. The germline V and J ends were trimmed by 3 bases and 1 base, with 18 bases remaining between them. CDR3 DNA: TGTGCCAGCAGCCATCGAGGCCAGGGGCGAACGAACACTGAAGCTTTCTTT. This translates into CASSHRGQGRTNTEAFF. The whole variable domain, filled in from reference TRBV14 and TRBJ1-1, reads EAGVTQFPSHSVIEKGQTVTLRCDPISGHDNLYWYRRVMGKEIKFLLHFVKESKQDESGMPNNRFLAERTGGTYSTLKVQPAELEDSGVYFCASSHRGQGRTNTEAFFGQGTRLTVV.

The rearrangement links TRBV3-1 (or the pseudogene TRBV3-2) to TRBJ1-1; D might be TRBD1 (6 bases). Deletions cut 0 bases from V and 7 bases from J, with 18 bases between. Germline V CDR1 and CDR2: LGHDT, YNNKEL (reference sequence). The CDR3 is made up of 16 amino acids. Written as DNA, the CDR3 is TGTGCCAGCAGCCAAGAAGGAAAAACGGTGACAGGTGAAGCTTTCTTT. Translating it yields CASSQEGKTVTGEAFF.

The rearrangement uses TRBV5-1 and TRBJ1-4; 7 bases fit TRBD1. V trimming: 2 bases; J trimming: 4 bases; junction bases outside the gene matches: 5. CDR1 is SGHRS, CDR2 YFSETQ, per germline. This CDR3 contains 15 residues. In DNA form, the CDR3 reads TGCGCCAGCAGCTTCCGGGACAGCCTTAATGAAAAACTGTTTTTT. Its protein product is CASSFRDSLNEKLFF.

The V and J genes are TRBV7-6 and TRBJ2-7; TRBD1 might be the D (5 bases). V gave up 3 bases and J gave up 0 bases, with 12 bases separating them. The germline V gene has CDR1 SGHVS and CDR2 FNYEAQ. This CDR3 is 15 amino acids long. The CDR3 bases are TGTGCCAGCAGCTTTGATGACAGACTCTCCTACGAGCAGTACTTC. Translating it yields CASSFDDRLSYEQYF.

The chain has TRBV4-2 and TRBJ1-1; 9 nucleotides agree with TRBD1. The CDR3 is 17 residues long. V dropped 3 bases and J dropped 0; count of bases not matched to a gene: 8. Looked up from germline, CDR1 is LGHNA and CDR2 is YNFKEQ. CDR3 loop: CASSHIPGQGMNTEAFF. CDR3 bases: TGTGCCAGCAGCCATATCCCGGGACAGGGAATGAACACTGAAGCTTTCTTT.

The chain combines TRBV9 with TRBJ1-2; D remains unclear. This CDR3 spans 15 amino acids. V dropped 0 bases and J dropped 4 bases, with 13 bases sitting between them. CDR1 and CDR2 from the germline V gene are SGDLS and YYNGEE. This CDR3 is CASSVAEVLGYGYTF. CDR3 DNA: TGTGCCAGCAGCGTAGCTGAGGTATTAGGCTATGGCTACACCTTC.

The chain uses TRBV28 and TRBJ2-1, with D unresolved. Germline CDR1 reads MDHEN; CDR2 reads SYDVKM. V lost 3 bases and J 2 bases, leaving 8 bases between the germline ends. The CDR3 loop spans 14 amino acids. The CDR3 region has the DNA TGTGCCAGCAGTTTCGGAGCTACCTACAATGAGCAGTTCTTC. This codes for CASSFGATYNEQFF.

The rearrangement uses TRBV4-1 and TRBJ2-3, with 8 nucleotides matching TRBD2. From germline, CDR1 is MGHRA and CDR2 YSYEKL. This CDR3 is built from 14 residues. Unmatched junction bases numbered 5, after V lost 4 bases and J lost 5 bases. The CDR3 loop reads CASSLGTSQDTQYF. The CDR3 region has the DNA TGCGCCAGCAGCCTGGGGACTAGTCAAGATACGCAGTATTTT.

V gene TRBV7-8 combines with J gene TRBJ1-6; D gene uncertain. The CDR3 covers 15 residues. V lost 6 bases and J 0 bases, leaving 9 bases between the germline ends. The germline V gene encodes CDR1 SGHVS and CDR2 FQNEAQ. The CDR3 bases are TGTGCCAGCAGTCTAGAGAGCTCCTATAATTCACCCCTCCACTTT. Its protein is CASSLESSYNSPLHF.

The rearrangement joins TRBV7-9 to TRBJ1-2; 8 nucleotides line up with TRBD1. The CDR3 runs to 14 residues. Germline CDR1 and CDR2: SEHNR and FQNEAQ (reference sequence). Trimming took 6 bases from V and 8 from J; bases not matched to a gene: 11. CDR3 DNA: TGTGCCAGCAGGGGACAGGAAAGGGCGTGGGGCTACACCTTC. Amino acid sequence: CASRGQERAWGYTF.

V is TRBV18 and J is TRBJ1-5, with 10 bases identical to TRBD1. The CDR3 is made up of 14 amino acids. Losses at the gene ends were 3 bases for V and 6 bases for J; bases not matched to a gene: 2. Germline lookup yields CDR1 KGHSH and CDR2 LQKENI. In DNA form, the CDR3 reads TGTGCCAGCTCACCTGACAGGGGGCGTCAGCCCCAGCATTTT. Protein: CASSPDRGRQPQHF. Based on the CDR3 plus reference TRBV18 and TRBJ1-5, the full variable domain is NAGVMQNPRHLVRRRGQEARLRCSPMKGHSHVYWYRQLPEEGLKFMVYLQKENIIDESGMPKERFSAEFPKEGPSILRIQQVVRGDSAAYFCASSPDRGRQPQHFGDGTRLSIL.

V usage is TRBV7-2 and J usage is TRBJ1-1; D is uncertain. V dropped 5 bases and J dropped 3 bases, with 13 bases sitting between them. This CDR3 has 14 amino acids. Germline lookup yields CDR1 SGHTA and CDR2 FQGNSA. The CDR3 loop reads CASSADFGYTEAFF. The CDR3 DNA sequence: TGTGCCAGCAGCGCAGACTTCGGATACACTGAAGCTTTCTTT.

The genes are TRBV6-6 and TRBJ1-1; D call uncertain. The CDR3 length is 13 residues. Per germline, CDR1 MNHNY and CDR2 SVGAGI (reference sequence). V lost 2 bases and J 5 bases, leaving 9 bases between the germline ends. CDR3 DNA: TGTGCCAGCAGTTACGGCCCCACGACTGAAGCTTTCTTT. Amino acids: CASSYGPTTEAFF.

The chain is built from TRBV18 and TRBJ2-2; a possible D gene is TRBD1 (5 bases). The length of the CDR3 is 14 residues. Per the germline V gene, CDR1 is KGHSH and CDR2 is LQKENI. V shed 3 bases and J shed 5 bases, with 10 bases lying between them. CDR3 sequence reads: CASSPQGKTGELFF. Written as DNA, the CDR3 is TGTGCCAGCTCACCTCAGGGAAAGACCGGGGAGCTGTTTTTT. Looking up the rest from reference TRBV18 and TRBJ2-2 gives the full variable domain: NAGVMQNPRHLVRRRGQEARLRCSPMKGHSHVYWYRQLPEEGLKFMVYLQKENIIDESGMPKERFSAEFPKEGPSILRIQQVVRGDSAAYFCASSPQGKTGELFFGEGSRLTVL.

The chain combines TRBV6-5 with TRBJ2-1, with D tentatively TRBD1 (5 bases). CDR1 is MNHEY and CDR2 is SVGAGI in the germline V gene. With 7 bases removed from V and 3 bases from J, the gap between germline ends came to 10 bases. The CDR3 consists of 13 residues. CDR3 DNA sequence: TGTGCCAGCACCTTGACAGTCTACAATGAGCAGTTCTTC. As protein: CASTLTVYNEQFF.

This chain joins TRBV6-1 and TRBJ1-5; no firm D call. This CDR3 has 17 amino acids. Trimming removed 0 bases at V and 2 bases at J, with 14 bases between. The V gene's germline CDR1 is MNHNS and CDR2 SASEGT. CDR3 sequence reads: CASSEAPRGLGNQPQHF. CDR3 nucleotide sequence: TGTGCCAGCAGTGAAGCCCCGAGAGGTCTCGGCAATCAGCCCCAGCATTTT.

The V call is TRBV5-1, the J call TRBJ1-1, with a weak D call TRBD1 (6 bases). V was trimmed by 0 bases and J by 8 bases, leaving 8 bases between them. The germline gives CDR1 SGHRS, CDR2 YFSETQ. This CDR3 is 12 amino acids long. The CDR3 sequence: CASSLAGQEAFF. The DNA of the CDR3 is TGCGCCAGCAGCTTGGCTGGACAGGAAGCTTTCTTT.

The genes are TRBV27 and TRBJ1-2; 7 nucleotides line up with TRBD1. Germline CDR1 MNHEY, CDR2 SMNVEV (reference sequence). The CDR3 spans 15 residues. The trim removed 6 bases at V and 0 bases at J, leaving 7 bases unmatched. CDR3 in DNA: TGTGCCAGCAGCCCCATCAGGGGGACTAACTATGGCTACACCTTC. Residues: CASSPIRGTNYGYTF.

On this clone: This CDR3 is also generated by other DNA sequences in the sample. This chain connects TRBV12-3 or TRBV12-4 to TRBJ2-3; D gene uncertain. The CDR3 totals 11 residues. V dropped 3 bases and J dropped 5 bases, with 3 bases sitting between them. The CDR3 nucleotides read TGTGCCAGCAGTTTCTTAGATACGCAGTATTTT. This codes for CASSFLDTQYF.

The chain combines TRBV19 with TRBJ2-4; D is possibly TRBD1 (5 bases). CDR1 and CDR2 from the germline V gene are LNHDA and SQIVND (reference sequence). V was clipped by 5 bases and J by 7 bases, with 18 bases between them. The CDR3 contains 15 residues. The CDR3 DNA sequence: TGTGCCAGTAGTTCTTACAGGACCCGTGGTAACATTCAGTACTTC. Amino acids: CASSSYRTRGNIQYF.